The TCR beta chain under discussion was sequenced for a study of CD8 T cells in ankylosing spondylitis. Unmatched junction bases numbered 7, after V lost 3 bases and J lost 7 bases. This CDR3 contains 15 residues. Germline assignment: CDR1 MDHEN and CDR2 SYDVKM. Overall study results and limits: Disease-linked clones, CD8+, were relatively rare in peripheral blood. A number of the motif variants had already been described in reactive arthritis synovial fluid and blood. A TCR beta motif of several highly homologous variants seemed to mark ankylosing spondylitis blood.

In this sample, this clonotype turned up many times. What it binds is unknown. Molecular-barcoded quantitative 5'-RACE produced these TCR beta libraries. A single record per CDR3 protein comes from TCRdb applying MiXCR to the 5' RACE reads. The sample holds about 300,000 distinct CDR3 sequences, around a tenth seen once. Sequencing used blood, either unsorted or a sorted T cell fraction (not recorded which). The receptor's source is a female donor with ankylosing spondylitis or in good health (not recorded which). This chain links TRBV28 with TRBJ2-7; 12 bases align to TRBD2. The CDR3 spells CASSLTSGGPVEQYF. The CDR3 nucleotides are TGTGCCAGCAGTTTGACTAGCGGGGGTCCAGTTGAGCAGTACTTC.